The T cell receptor (beta chain) described here comes from a study of graft-versus-host responses after intestinal transplantation. Study summary: Transplants given to recipients were multivisceral, liver-intestinal, or isolated intestinal. All recipients were given anti-thymocyte globulin induction, and tacrolimus and steroids were then administered for around three years. Regarding the study as a whole: Patients with graft-donor T cell macrochimerism had high graft-versus-host to host-versus-graft clonal ratios in allografts.

CDR3 length: 15 amino acids. From germline, CDR1 is MGHRA and CDR2 YSYEKL. V gave up 3 bases and J gave up 6 bases, with 16 bases separating them. Irradiated stimulators labeled with violet dye, around 200,000 in number, were plated with around 200,000 CFSE-labeled responders. Post-reaction, proliferating CD3+CD4+ and CD3+CD8+ responders (CFSE-low) were sorted. Measured with immunoSEQ multiplex PCR; TCRdb has only the in-frame clones, and not every one. The table includes around 7,400 clones, 30% to 35% detected once. This clone was picked up a small number of times. This chain links TRBV4-1 with TRBJ2-3, with a possible D match to TRBD2 (5 bases). This receptor was taken from a human patient who was an organ donor for intestinal transplantation. The sample here was alloreactive CD8+ T cells from a mixed lymphocyte reaction culture, taken before transplantation. Described subset: CFSE-low proliferating T cells sorted from approximately 6-day pre-transplant mixed lymphocyte reaction (GvH or HvG direction). The CDR3 DNA follows: TGCGCCAGCAGCCACTACGGGCTTACGGGGGATACGCAGTATTTT. It encodes CASSHYGLTGDTQYF.